Listed here are 2 T cell receptor beta chains from one sample, sequenced in a study of cytomegalovirus exposure and HLA in healthy donors (dated by TCRdb to about 2017). Library creation used the immunoSEQ multiplex PCR assay. The table comes from immuneACCESS by way of TCRdb, which keeps in-frame sequences with V and J called. Part of the clones is missing from these tables; in studies checked, under half for an unresolved V gene and the rest for unknown reasons. This sample gives some 120,000 clones in total; around 96% of them show up just once. 1.7% of the sample goes to the ten largest clones. Sequencing was performed on PBMCs. The receptor set was obtained from a man aged 18 to 29 in good health and CMV-seronegative.

The rearrangement joins TRBV7-9 to TRBJ2-1; D remains unclear. The germline V gene encodes CDR1 SEHNR and CDR2 FQNEAQ (reference sequence). Trimming stripped 8 bases from V and 10 bases from J, with 18 bases between. The CDR3 is made up of 13 amino acids. The CDR3 DNA reads TGTGCCAGCCCTGGCAGGTACGGTCAGGAGCAGTTCTTC. Its translation is CASPGRYGQEQFF. The whole variable domain, filled in from reference TRBV7-9 and TRBJ2-1, reads DTGVSQNPRHKITKRGQNVTFRCDPISEHNRLYWYRQTLGQGPEFLTYFQNEAQLEKSRLLSDRFSAERPKGSFSTLEIQRTEQGDSAMYLCASPGRYGQEQFFGPGTRLTVL.

The chain couples TRBV27 to TRBJ1-5; D unclear. This CDR3 is 13 amino acids long. Germline V gene sequence: CDR1 MNHEY, CDR2 SMNVEV (reference sequence). Trimming cost V 4 bases and J 0 bases, with 4 bases left between them. CDR3 sequence reads: CASSSDSNQPQHF. In DNA, the CDR3 is TGTGCCAGCAGTTCAGATAGCAATCAGCCCCAGCATTTT.